This TCR beta chain appears in the sequencing data of a study of shared clonotypes between healthy human individuals. Study results and caveats: A few donors had 5% to 6% of their naive CD4 clonotypes in common. Generation of non-shared clonotypes was less probable than generation of clonotypes shared by all four donors.

Points on this clone: As yet, its antigen is unknown.

Healthy and HIV-negative, the adult donors had no recent acute infections or vaccinations. CD4+ cells underwent separation, giving CD45RA+ naive and CD45RA-negative memory subsets. This CDR3 has 15 amino acids. V shed 2 bases, J shed 5 bases, and the junction held 4 bases outside the gene matches. The V gene's germline CDR1 is SGHNT and CDR2 YYREEE (reference sequence). Sequenced by immunoSEQ multiplex PCR; TCRdb stores in-frame clones only, minus some. In the table there are more than 2 million clones, approximately 95% of which are singletons. The specimen was naive CD4+ T cells sorted from blood. Regarding subset: CD45RA+ positively selected. This TCR came from a man between 18 and 35 years old in good health. The genes are TRBV5-4 and TRBJ2-3; 11 nucleotides line up with TRBD2. The CDR3 reads CASSLSGLAGDTQYF. In DNA, the CDR3 is TGTGCCAGCAGCTTATCCGGACTAGCGGGAGATACGCAGTATTTT.